One and the same sample provided the 17 T cell receptor beta chains below, sequenced in a study of cytomegalovirus exposure and HLA in healthy donors (dated by TCRdb to the late 2010s). Receptor amplification or capture employed the immunoSEQ multiplex PCR assay. For the multiplex PCR, a mixture combining 60 forward primers for TCR Vbeta segments and 13 reverse primers for TCR Jbeta segments was used. Imported from immuneACCESS, the table was reduced by TCRdb to in-frame sequences with V and J called. These copies leave out some clones; in studies compared against another copy, an unresolved V gene accounts for under half, and the cause of the remainder is not known. The sample profile shows about 100,000 clones; over 70% of them were found once. Of the sample, around 7.3% falls within the top ten clones. Specimen: PBMCs. The receptors were sampled from a man aged 45-60 years in good health and CMV-seropositive.

The chain uses TRBV7-2 and TRBJ2-7; D might be TRBD1 (7 bases). The V end was cut by 1 base, the J end by 4 bases, with 11 bases between. This CDR3 contains 14 residues. Looked up from germline, CDR1 is SGHTA and CDR2 is FQGNSA. The CDR3 loop is CASSLGQGGYEQYF. In DNA form, the CDR3 reads TGTGCCAGCAGCTTAGGGCAGGGGGGTTACGAGCAGTACTTC.

The chain combines TRBV5-1 with TRBJ1-1; D is uncertain. The CDR3 covers 13 residues. V was cut by 4 bases and J by 0 bases, with 7 bases left in between. From germline, CDR1 is SGHRS and CDR2 YFSETQ. The CDR3 loop reads CASSVQVNTEAFF. The CDR3 nucleotides read TGCGCCAGCAGCGTCCAGGTGAACACTGAAGCTTTCTTT.

The V gene is TRBV15, the J gene TRBJ2-2; D possibly corresponds to TRBD2 (8 bases). The ends were cut back, 1 base at V and 0 bases at J, with 18 bases in the middle. The germline V gene encodes CDR1 LNHNV and CDR2 YYDKDF (reference sequence). CDR3 length equals 19 residues. DNA of the CDR3: TGTGCCACCAGCAGAGCCCAGGGGGGCGGGGGGTCGAACACCGGGGAGCTGTTTTTT. Amino acids: CATSRAQGGGGSNTGELFF.

V usage is TRBV5-1 and J usage is TRBJ2-2; the match to TRBD1 covers 7 bases. Losses at the gene ends were 1 base for V and 7 bases for J; bases not matched to a gene: 4. Germline CDR1 reads SGHRS; CDR2 reads YFSETQ. There are 14 residues in the CDR3. Written as DNA, the CDR3 is TGCGCCAGCAGCTTGCCCGGGACAGTCGGGGAGCTGTTTTTT. Protein: CASSLPGTVGELFF.

The J gene is TRBJ2-7, the V gene TRBV5-6; D may be TRBD1 (7 bases). The CDR3 has 14 residues. V was pared by 0 bases and J by 5 bases, with 12 bases between. Germline V gene data show CDR1 as SGHDT and CDR2 as YYEEEE. The CDR3 reads CASSLGQGGDEQYF. The CDR3 DNA sequence: TGTGCCAGCAGCTTGGGGCAGGGGGGTGACGAGCAGTACTTC.

The chain links TRBV23-1 to TRBJ1-5; 10 nucleotides agree with TRBD1. TRBV23-1 is an ORF, and what it does is uncertain. The CDR3 is 13 residues long. The V gene end was trimmed by 8 bases and the J gene end by 6 bases; junction bases not matched to a gene: 4. The CDR3 reads CASPGQGVQPQHF. Here the CDR3 DNA reads TGCGCCAGCCCCGGACAGGGGGTTCAGCCCCAGCATTTT.

V usage is TRBV4-3 and J usage is TRBJ1-2; a weak D match, TRBD1 (5 bases). CDR3 length equals 12 residues. The germline CDR1 and CDR2 sequences are LGHNA and YSLEER. The ends were cut back, 3 bases at V and 11 bases at J, with 13 bases in the middle. This CDR3 reads CASSHPLGAYTF. In DNA form, the CDR3 reads TGCGCCAGCAGCCATCCCCTTGGGGCATACACCTTC.

The chain combines TRBV19 with TRBJ1-2; weak D call: TRBD1 (6 bases). Germline CDR1 is LNHDA and CDR2 is SQIVND (reference sequence). The CDR3 sequence is 15 residues long. V lost 5 bases, J lost 3 bases, and 16 bases lay in between. DNA for the CDR3: TGTGCCAGTAGTGAGACGGGCAGGGGAGACTATGGCTACACCTTC. This sequence encodes CASSETGRGDYGYTF.

This rearrangement joins TRBV1 to TRBJ1-3; TRBD1 is the table's D call, not checked against the DNA. TRBV1 corresponds to a pseudogene. This CDR3 is built from 15 residues. The CDR3 DNA follows: TGCACCAGCAGCCAAGTGCGGGACAGGGGCCCGAGGCTATATTTT. Translated, it gives CTSSQVRDRGPRLYF.

The chain uses TRBV4-3 and TRBJ2-1; TRBD1 agrees at 10 bases. The CDR3 has 15 residues. The germline V gene encodes CDR1 LGHNA and CDR2 YSLEER. Trimming took 4 bases from V and 7 from J; bases not matched to a gene: 7. CDR3 protein: CASSPRDRGSNEQFF. The CDR3 bases are TGCGCCAGCAGCCCCCGGGACAGGGGTTCGAATGAGCAGTTCTTC.

The chain employs TRBV4-1 and TRBJ1-2; 8 positions agree with TRBD1. There are 16 residues in the CDR3. Unmatched junction bases numbered 10, after V lost 1 base and J lost 6 bases. Germline CDR1 is MGHRA and CDR2 is YSYEKL. The CDR3 loop is CASSQVIRQGSNGYTF. CDR3 in DNA: TGCGCCAGCAGCCAAGTAATCCGACAGGGGTCGAATGGCTACACCTTC.

The table lists this clone with a count of one. The chain employs TRBV5-1 and TRBJ2-3; 7 nucleotides agree with TRBD2. CDR3 length: 15 amino acids. Looked up from germline, CDR1 is SGHRS and CDR2 is YFSETQ. The J segment lost 2 bases and the V segment lost 4 bases, leaving 7 bases of the junction unmatched. The CDR3 loop is CASSRTGGITDTQYF. Written as DNA, the CDR3 is TGCGCCAGCAGCCGGACCGGGGGGATCACAGATACGCAGTATTTT.

The V and J genes are TRBV28 and TRBJ2-5; D is possibly TRBD1 (5 bases). This CDR3 spans 15 amino acids. V lost 5 bases and J lost 0, with 13 bases in between. Germline V CDR1 and CDR2: MDHEN, SYDVKM. The DNA of the CDR3 is TGTGCCAGCAGTAACAGGAGTTGGTACCAAGAGACCCAGTACTTC. Its protein is CASSNRSWYQETQYF.

This clone has more than one count but fewer than ten. V gene TRBV5-1 combines with J gene TRBJ2-7; 12 bases line up with TRBD1. Germline-derived CDR1 and CDR2 are SGHRS and YFSETQ. Trimming took 3 bases from V and 5 from J; bases not matched to a gene: 3. The CDR3 totals 14 residues. For the CDR3, the DNA is TGCGCCAGCAGCTCTGGGACAGGGGGCCACGAGCAGTACTTC. Protein: CASSSGTGGHEQYF. Together with reference TRBV5-1 and TRBJ2-7, the CDR3 gives the full variable domain: KAGVTQTPRYLIKTRGQQVTLSCSPISGHRSVSWYQQTPGQGLQFLFEYFSETQRNKGNFPGRFSGRQFSNSRSEMNVSTLELGDSALYLCASSSGTGGHEQYFGPGTRLTVT.

This sequence joins TRBV5-1 and TRBJ2-5, with D possibly matching TRBD2 (6 bases). Germline CDR1 is SGHRS and CDR2 is YFSETQ. V gave up 1 base and J gave up 5 bases, with 15 bases separating them. This CDR3 is built from 15 residues. The CDR3 nucleotides read TGCGCCAGCAGCTTGAGCGGGCCGTTTGGGGAGACCCAGTACTTC. It is translated as CASSLSGPFGETQYF.

This clone came up a few times. The genes are TRBV27 and TRBJ2-7; 9 bases map to TRBD2. Germline V gene sequence: CDR1 MNHEY, CDR2 SMNVEV (reference sequence). V lost 3 bases and J lost 5; bases outside the gene matches: 14. The CDR3 has 17 amino acids. Written as DNA, the CDR3 is TGTGCCAGCAGTTTTGTAGTCCCCAGCGGGGGGATCCACGAGCAGTACTTC. Protein: CASSFVVPSGGIHEQYF.

The rearrangement links TRBV2 to TRBJ2-5; 9 nucleotides line up with TRBD1. With the DNA end fitting TRBJ2-7 better, the J assignment may be wrong. Looked up from germline, CDR1 is SNHLY and CDR2 is FYNNEI. CDR3 length: 14 amino acids. As DNA, the CDR3 is TGTGCCAGCAATCAACAGGGGGCTGCCTACGAGCAGTACTTC. It translates to CASNQQGAAYEQYF.